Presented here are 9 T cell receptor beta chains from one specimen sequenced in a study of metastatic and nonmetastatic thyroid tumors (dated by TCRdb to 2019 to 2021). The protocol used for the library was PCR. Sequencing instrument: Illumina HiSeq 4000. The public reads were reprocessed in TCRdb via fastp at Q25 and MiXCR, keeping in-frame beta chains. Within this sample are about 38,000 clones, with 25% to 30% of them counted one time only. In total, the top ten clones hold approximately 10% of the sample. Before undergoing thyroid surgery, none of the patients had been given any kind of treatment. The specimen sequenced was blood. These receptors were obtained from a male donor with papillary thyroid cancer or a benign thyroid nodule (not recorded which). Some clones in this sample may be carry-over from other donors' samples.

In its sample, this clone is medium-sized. CDR3 sequence (DNA): TGTGCCAGCAGGTCGTCAAGGAGCTCCTACGAGCAGTACTTC. Protein: CASRSSRSSYEQYF. The chain uses TRBV2 and TRBJ2-7; D gene uncertain. Germline CDR1 SNHLY, CDR2 FYNNEI. V was shortened by 6 bases and J by 0 bases, with 12 bases between the two germline ends. This CDR3 has 14 residues.

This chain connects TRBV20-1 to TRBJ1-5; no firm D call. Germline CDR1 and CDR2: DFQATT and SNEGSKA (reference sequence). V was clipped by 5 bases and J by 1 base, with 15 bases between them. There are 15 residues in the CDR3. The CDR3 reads CSAPRAGMSNQPQHF. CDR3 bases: TGCAGTGCTCCAAGGGCCGGGATGAGCAATCAGCCCCAGCATTTT.

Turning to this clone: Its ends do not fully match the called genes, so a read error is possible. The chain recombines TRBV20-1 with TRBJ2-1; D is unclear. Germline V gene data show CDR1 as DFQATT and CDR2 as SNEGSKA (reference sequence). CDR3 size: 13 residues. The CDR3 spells CSAADRSNNEQFF. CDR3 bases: TGCAGTGCTGCGGATCGGAGTAACAACGAGCAGTTCTTC.

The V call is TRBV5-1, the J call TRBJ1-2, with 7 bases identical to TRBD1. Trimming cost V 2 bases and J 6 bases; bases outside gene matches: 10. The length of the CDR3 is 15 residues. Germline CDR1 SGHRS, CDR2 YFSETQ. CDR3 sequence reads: CASSFPGGQMDGYTF. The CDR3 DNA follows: TGCGCCAGCAGCTTCCCCGGGGGACAGATGGATGGCTACACCTTC.

CDR3 in amino acids: CASSPRPGGGTEAFF. CDR3 DNA sequence: TGCGCCAGCAGCCCCCGGCCGGGCGGAGGCACTGAAGCTTTCTTT. This chain links TRBV5-1 with TRBJ1-1; D is undetermined. The germline V gene has CDR1 SGHRS and CDR2 YFSETQ. Trimming removed 4 bases at V and 4 bases at J, with 17 bases between. The CDR3 length is 15 residues.

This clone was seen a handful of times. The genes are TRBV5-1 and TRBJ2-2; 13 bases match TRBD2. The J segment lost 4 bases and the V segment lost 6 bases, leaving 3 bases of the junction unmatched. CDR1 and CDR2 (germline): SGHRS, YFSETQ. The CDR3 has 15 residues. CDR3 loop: CASTRTSGGTGELFF. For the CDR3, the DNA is TGCGCCAGCACCCGGACTAGCGGGGGCACCGGGGAGCTGTTTTTT.

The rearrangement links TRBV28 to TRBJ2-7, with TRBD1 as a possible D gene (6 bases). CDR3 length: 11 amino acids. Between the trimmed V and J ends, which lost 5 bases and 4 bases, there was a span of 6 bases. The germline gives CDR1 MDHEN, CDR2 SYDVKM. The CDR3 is CASSRGYEQYF. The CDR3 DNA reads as TGTGCCAGCAGTAGGGGGTACGAGCAGTACTTC.

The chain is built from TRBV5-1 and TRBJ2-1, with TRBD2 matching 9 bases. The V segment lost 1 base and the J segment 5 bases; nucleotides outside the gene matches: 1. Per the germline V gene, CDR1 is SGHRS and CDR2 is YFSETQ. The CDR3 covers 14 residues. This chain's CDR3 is CASSLSSGNNEQFF. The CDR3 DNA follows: TGCGCCAGCAGCTTGTCTAGCGGGAACAATGAGCAGTTCTTC.

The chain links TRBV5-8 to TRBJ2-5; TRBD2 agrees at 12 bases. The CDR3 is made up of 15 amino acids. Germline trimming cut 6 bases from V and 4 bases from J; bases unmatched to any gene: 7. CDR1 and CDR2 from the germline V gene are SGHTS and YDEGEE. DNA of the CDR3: TGTGCCAGCAACTGGGGACTAGCGGGTGGAGAGACCCAGTACTTC. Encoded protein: CASNWGLAGGETQYF. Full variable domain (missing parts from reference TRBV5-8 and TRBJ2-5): EAGVTQSPTHLIKTRGQQATLRCSPISGHTSVYWYQQALGLGLQFLLWYDEGEERNRGNFPPRFSGRQFPNYSSELNVNALELEDSALYLCASNWGLAGGETQYFGPGTRLLVL.